The 4 T cell receptor beta chains below all came from one sample that was sequenced in a study of long-term antiretroviral therapy in people with HIV. Version v3.0 of the immunoSEQ assay was performed at survey level. Measured with immunoSEQ multiplex PCR; TCRdb has only the in-frame clones, and not every one. The data show about 24,000 clones, 75% to 90% seen once. The specimen comprised unsorted PBMCs, sampled about 6.1 years after starting antiretroviral therapy. The source of these receptors is a man younger than 45 with HIV.

This clone was seen a few times. The genes are TRBV6-5 and TRBJ1-2; D gene uncertain. Trimming stripped 2 bases from V and 2 bases from J, with 6 bases between. CDR1 and CDR2 from the germline V gene are MNHEY and SVGAGI. This CDR3 has 13 residues. CDR3 nucleotide sequence: TGTGCCAGCAGTTACGGGCTGAACTATGGCTACACCTTC. The encoded protein is CASSYGLNYGYTF.

The rearrangement uses TRBV28 and TRBJ2-5, with 7 bases identical to TRBD2. The ends lost 5 bases at V and 2 bases at J; junction bases unmatched: 11. CDR3 length equals 16 residues. CDR1 is MDHEN and CDR2 is SYDVKM in the germline V gene. This chain's CDR3 is CASSHPSQGGQETQYF. For the CDR3, the DNA is TGTGCCAGCAGTCACCCCTCCCAGGGAGGGCAAGAGACCCAGTACTTC.

DNA of the CDR3: TGCAGCGTTGAAGAATGGACAGACTCCTATGGCTACACCTTC. This encodes CSVEEWTDSYGYTF. V gene TRBV29-1 combines with J gene TRBJ1-2; maybe TRBD1 (6 bases). The CDR3 runs 14 residues. The V and J ends lost 0 bases and 4 bases respectively, with 12 bases between them. The germline V gene has CDR1 SQVTM and CDR2 ANQGSEA. The full variable domain, rest sourced from reference TRBV29-1 and TRBJ1-2, is SAVISQKPSRDICQRGTSLTIQCQVDSQVTMMFWYRQQPGQSLTLIATANQGSEATYESGFVIDKFPISRPNLTFSTLTVSNMSPEDSSIYLCSVEEWTDSYGYTFGSGTRLTVV.

This sequence joins TRBV28 and TRBJ2-7, with 7 bases identical to TRBD1. Germline V gene sequence: CDR1 MDHEN, CDR2 SYDVKM. V gave up 6 bases and J gave up 7 bases; unmatched junction bases: 6. This CDR3 contains 12 residues. The CDR3 reads CASRIQGLEQYF. For the CDR3, the DNA is TGTGCCAGCAGGATACAGGGGCTGGAGCAGTACTTC.